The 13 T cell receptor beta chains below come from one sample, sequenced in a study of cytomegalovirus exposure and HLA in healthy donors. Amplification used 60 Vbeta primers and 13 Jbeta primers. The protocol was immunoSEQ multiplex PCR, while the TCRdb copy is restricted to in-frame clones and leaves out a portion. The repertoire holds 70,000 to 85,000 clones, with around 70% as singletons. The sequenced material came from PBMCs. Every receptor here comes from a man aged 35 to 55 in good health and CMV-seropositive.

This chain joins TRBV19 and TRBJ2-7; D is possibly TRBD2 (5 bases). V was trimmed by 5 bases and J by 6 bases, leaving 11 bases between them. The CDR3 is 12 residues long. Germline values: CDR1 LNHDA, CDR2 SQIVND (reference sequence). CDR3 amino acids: CASSWEKGEQYF. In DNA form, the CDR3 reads TGTGCCAGTAGTTGGGAGAAGGGCGAGCAGTACTTC. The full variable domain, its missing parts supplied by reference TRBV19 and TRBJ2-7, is DGGITQSPKYLFRKEGQNVTLSCEQNLNHDAMYWYRQDPGQGLRLIYYSQIVNDFQKGDIAEGYSVSREKKESFPLTVTSAQKNPTAFYLCASSWEKGEQYFGPGTRLTVT.

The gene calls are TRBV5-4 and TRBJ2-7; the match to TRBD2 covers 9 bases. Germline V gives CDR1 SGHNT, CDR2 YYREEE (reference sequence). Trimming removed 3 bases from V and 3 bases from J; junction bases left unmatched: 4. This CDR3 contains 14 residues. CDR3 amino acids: CASSSQTSGYEQYF. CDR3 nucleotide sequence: TGTGCCAGCAGCTCCCAGACTAGCGGCTACGAGCAGTACTTC.

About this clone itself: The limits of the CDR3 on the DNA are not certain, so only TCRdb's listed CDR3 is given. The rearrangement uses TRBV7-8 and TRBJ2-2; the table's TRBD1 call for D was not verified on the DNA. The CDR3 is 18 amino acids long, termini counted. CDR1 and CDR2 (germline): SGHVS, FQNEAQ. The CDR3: CASSSRARGDFGAGELFF.

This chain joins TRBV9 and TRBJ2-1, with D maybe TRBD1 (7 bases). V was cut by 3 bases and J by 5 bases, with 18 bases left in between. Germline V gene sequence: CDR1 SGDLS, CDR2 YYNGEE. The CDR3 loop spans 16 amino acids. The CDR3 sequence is CASSEGAGSSDNEQFF. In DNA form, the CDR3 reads TGTGCCAGCAGCGAGGGGGCGGGAAGCAGCGACAATGAGCAGTTCTTC.

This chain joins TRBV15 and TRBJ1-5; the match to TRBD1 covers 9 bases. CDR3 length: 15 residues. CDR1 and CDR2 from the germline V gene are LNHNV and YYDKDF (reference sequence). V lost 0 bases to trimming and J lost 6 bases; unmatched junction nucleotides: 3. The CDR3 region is CATSRDKDRGQPQHF. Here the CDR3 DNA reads TGTGCCACCAGCAGAGATAAGGACAGGGGTCAGCCCCAGCATTTT.

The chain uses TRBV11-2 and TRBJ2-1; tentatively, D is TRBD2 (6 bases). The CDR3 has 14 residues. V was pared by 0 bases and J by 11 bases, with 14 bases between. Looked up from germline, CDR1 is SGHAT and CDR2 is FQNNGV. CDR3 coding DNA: TGTGCCAGCAGCTTAGAGCTAGCAGGCGGGAAGCAGTTCTTC. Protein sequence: CASSLELAGGKQFF.

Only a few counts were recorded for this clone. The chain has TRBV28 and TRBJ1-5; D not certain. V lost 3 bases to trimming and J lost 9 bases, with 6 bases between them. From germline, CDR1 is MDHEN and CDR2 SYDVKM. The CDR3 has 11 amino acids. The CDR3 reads CASSFNRPQHF. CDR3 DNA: TGTGCCAGCAGTTTCAACAGGCCCCAGCATTTT.

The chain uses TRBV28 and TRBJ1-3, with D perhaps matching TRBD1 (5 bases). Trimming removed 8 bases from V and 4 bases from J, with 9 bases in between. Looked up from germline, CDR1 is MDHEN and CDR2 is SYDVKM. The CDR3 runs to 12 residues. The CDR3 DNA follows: TGTGCCAGCGAAGCAGGGGGAAACACCATATATTTT. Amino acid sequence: CASEAGGNTIYF. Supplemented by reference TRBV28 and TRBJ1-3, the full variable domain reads DVKVTQSSRYLVKRTGEKVFLECVQDMDHENMFWYRQDPGLGLRLIYFSYDVKMKEKGDIPEGYSVSREKKERFSLILESASTNQTSMYLCASEAGGNTIYFGEGSWLTVV.

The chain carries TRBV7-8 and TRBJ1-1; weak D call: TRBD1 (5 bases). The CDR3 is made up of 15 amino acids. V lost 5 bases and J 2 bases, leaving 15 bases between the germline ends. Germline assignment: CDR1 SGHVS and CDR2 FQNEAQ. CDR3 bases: TGTGCCAGCAGCGATGGATGGGGACTAAACACTGAAGCTTTCTTT. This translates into CASSDGWGLNTEAFF.

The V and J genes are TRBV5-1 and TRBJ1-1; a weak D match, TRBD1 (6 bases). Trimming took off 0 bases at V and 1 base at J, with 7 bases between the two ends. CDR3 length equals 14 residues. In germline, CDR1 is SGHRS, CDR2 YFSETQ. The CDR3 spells CASSLGQANTEAFF. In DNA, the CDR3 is TGCGCCAGCAGCTTGGGACAGGCGAACACTGAAGCTTTCTTT. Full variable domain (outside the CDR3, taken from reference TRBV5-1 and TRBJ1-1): KAGVTQTPRYLIKTRGQQVTLSCSPISGHRSVSWYQQTPGQGLQFLFEYFSETQRNKGNFPGRFSGRQFSNSRSEMNVSTLELGDSALYLCASSLGQANTEAFFGQGTRLTVV.

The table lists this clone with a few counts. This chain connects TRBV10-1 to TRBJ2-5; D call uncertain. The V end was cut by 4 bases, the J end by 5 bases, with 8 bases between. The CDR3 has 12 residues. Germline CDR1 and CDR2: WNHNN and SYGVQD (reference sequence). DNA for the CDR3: TGCGCCAGCAGTGTGTCCGGTGAGACCCAGTACTTC. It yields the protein CASSVSGETQYF.

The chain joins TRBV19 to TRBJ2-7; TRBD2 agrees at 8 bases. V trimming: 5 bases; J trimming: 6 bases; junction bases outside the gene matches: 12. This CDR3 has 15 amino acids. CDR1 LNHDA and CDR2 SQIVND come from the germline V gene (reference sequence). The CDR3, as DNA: TGTGCCAGTAGTGTCAGTCGGGTAGCGGGAACCGAGCAGTACTTC. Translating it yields CASSVSRVAGTEQYF.

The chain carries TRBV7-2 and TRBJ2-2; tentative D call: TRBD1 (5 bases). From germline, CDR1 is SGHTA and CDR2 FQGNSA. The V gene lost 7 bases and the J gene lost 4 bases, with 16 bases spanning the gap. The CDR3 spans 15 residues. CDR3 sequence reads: CASTTYRGSTGELFF. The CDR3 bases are TGTGCCAGCACCACTTATAGGGGCAGCACCGGGGAGCTGTTTTTT.